The sequence of this T cell receptor beta chain was determined in a study of blood T cell repertoires in COVID-19. This CDR3 has 12 amino acids. Germline V gives CDR1 SGHDT, CDR2 YYEEEE. Trimming removed 0 bases at V and 5 bases at J, with 2 bases between. In the original analysis: It was from reference gene primer amplification that nucleated cell counts were estimated. Assay used: immunoSEQ multiplex PCR; TCRdb lists only in-frame clones, some missing. That table gives V, J and clone size, and the DNA gave D and trimming. This sample has 350,000 to 400,000 clones; just over 90% occur once, and the top ten carry about 0.86%. Participant ages covered roughly 18 to 89 years across about 25 US areas.

This clonotype was obtained from a woman aged 40 to 49 who had been exposed to COVID-19. The chain employs TRBV5-6 and TRBJ2-2; no clear D gene. The specimen was PBMCs or T cells enriched from blood (not recorded which). For the CDR3, the DNA is TGTGCCAGCAGCTTGGCTACCGGGGAGCTGTTTTTT. Amino acids: CASSLATGELFF. The full variable domain, rest sourced from reference TRBV5-6 and TRBJ2-2, is DAGVTQSPTHLIKTRGQQVTLRCSPKSGHDTVSWYQQALGQGPQFIFQYYEEEERQRGNFPDRFSGHQFPNYSSELNVNALLLGDSALYLCASSLATGELFFGEGSRLTVL.